This is a list of T cell receptor beta chains from one sample in a study of shared clonotypes between healthy human individuals. TCRdb keeps only in-frame clones here, not all; method: immunoSEQ multiplex PCR. Among roughly 1,800,000 clones, roughly 94% were seen once, and the ten largest hold 1.2%. The sample taken for sequencing was naive CD8+ T cells sorted from blood. The receptors derive from a man younger than 35 in good health. The CDR3 runs from the conserved cysteine through the conserved F or W. D genes are given only for firm matches. Only part of the rows carry a size: once, few, many, or a class if the clone is expanded.

clone size,D gene,V gene,CDR3 length,J gene,CDR3 protein,CDR3 DNA
.,.,TRBV20-1,8,TRBJ2-2,CSATGLFF,TGCAGTGCTACCGGGCTGTTTTTT
.,TRBD1,TRBV9,16,TRBJ1-6,CASGSPGTDYNSPLHF,TGTGCCAGCGGGTCCCCCGGGACAGACTATAATTCACCCCTCCACTTT
.,.,TRBV10-3,14,TRBJ2-5,CAISPGPIQETQYF,TGTGCCATCAGTCCGGGTCCGATCCAAGAGACCCAGTACTTC
.,.,TRBV9,15,TRBJ2-2,CASSVGSSNTGELFF,TGTGCCAGCAGCGTAGGTTCTTCGAACACCGGGGAGCTGTTTTTT
.,TRBD1,TRBV10-3,13,TRBJ2-7,CAISDDLGGWQYF,TGTGCCATCAGTGACGACTTAGGGGGCTGGCAGTACTTC
.,.,TRBV27,13,TRBJ2-2,CASSLFLTGELFF,TGTGCCAGCAGTTTATTCCTAACCGGGGAGCTGTTTTTT
.,.,TRBV19,14,TRBJ2-7,CASSIGGSSYEQYF,TGTGCCAGTAGTATTGGAGGGTCCTCCTACGAGCAGTACTTC
few,TRBD1,TRBV25-1,13,TRBJ1-6,CASSQGADSPLHF,TGTGCCAGCAGTCAGGGGGCAGATTCACCCCTCCACTTT
once,.,TRBV28,16,TRBJ2-1,CASSYAASSSYNEQFF,TGTGCCAGCAGTTATGCGGCCAGTTCCTCCTACAATGAGCAGTTCTTC
once,.,TRBV5-6,12,TRBJ2-7,CASSYGPNEQYF,TGTGCCAGCAGCTACGGACCGAACGAGCAGTACTTC
.,.,TRBV6-5,14,TRBJ1-2,CASSYLGRNYGYTF,TGTGCCAGCAGTTACTTAGGAAGGAACTATGGCTACACCTTC
.,.,TRBV28,15,TRBJ2-7,CASSLGGTVTYEQYF,TGTGCCAGCAGTTTGGGGGGAACGGTAACCTACGAGCAGTACTTC
.,.,TRBV4-1,13,TRBJ2-1,CASSPGVGYEQFF,TGCGCCAGCAGCCCAGGCGTAGGGTATGAGCAGTTCTTC
.,TRBD1,TRBV5-5,15,TRBJ2-7,CASSLGTGEGYEQYF,TGTGCCAGCAGCTTGGGGACAGGGGAAGGCTACGAGCAGTACTTC
.,TRBD2,TRBV6-5,16,TRBJ2-1,CASSYSSSGRFNEQFF,TGTGCCAGCAGTTACTCGTCTAGCGGGAGGTTCAATGAGCAGTTCTTC
few,.,TRBV27,13,TRBJ2-7,CASSPGSSYEQYF,TGTGCCAGCAGTCCGGGGAGCTCCTACGAGCAGTACTTC
.,.,TRBV4-1,14,TRBJ2-5,CASSQGQLQETQYF,TGCGCCAGCAGCCAAGGGCAGTTACAAGAGACCCAGTACTTC
.,TRBD2,TRBV10-1,14,TRBJ2-3,CASSGGTSGDTQYF,TGCGCCAGCAGTGGGGGGACTAGCGGAGATACGCAGTATTTT
.,TRBD1,TRBV12-5,15,TRBJ2-5,CASGPRDRGQETQYF,TGTGCTAGTGGCCCCCGGGACAGGGGACAAGAGACCCAGTACTTC
.,TRBD1,TRBV18,16,TRBJ2-7,CASSRTGIPVSYEQYF,TGTGCCAGCTCAAGGACAGGGATCCCCGTGTCCTACGAGCAGTACTTC
.,TRBD2,TRBV19,16,TRBJ2-1,CASSIASGTEDNEQFF,TGTGCCAGTAGTATAGCCAGCGGGACGGAAGACAATGAGCAGTTCTTC
.,.,TRBV15,16,TRBJ1-2,CATSPIFAQGVNGYTF,TGTGCCACCAGCCCCATTTTCGCACAGGGAGTAAATGGCTACACCTTC
.,.,TRBV19,15,TRBJ2-2,CASSIEFGEDGELFF,TGTGCCAGTAGTATAGAGTTCGGGGAGGACGGGGAGCTGTTTTTT
.,TRBD2,TRBV28,13,TRBJ2-1,CATQRGPYNEQFF,TGTGCCACCCAGCGGGGGCCCTACAATGAGCAGTTCTTC
.,TRBD2,TRBV5-5,14,TRBJ2-7,CASTVIGGGYEQYF,TGTGCCAGCACCGTGATCGGGGGAGGGTACGAGCAGTACTTC
.,.,TRBV7-9,14,TRBJ2-7,CASSRITPSYEQYF,TGTGCCAGCAGCCGGATCACCCCCTCCTACGAGCAGTACTTC
.,TRBD1,TRBV11-2,17,TRBJ2-2,CASSLDPGTENTGELFF,TGTGCCAGCAGCTTAGATCCCGGGACAGAGAACACCGGGGAGCTGTTTTTT
.,.,TRBV2,14,TRBJ2-5,CASSADSAGETQYF,TGTGCCAGCAGTGCGGACAGTGCTGGAGAGACCCAGTACTTC
.,.,TRBV5-4,16,TRBJ1-5,CASNYLTGSDNQPQHF,TGTGCCAGCAACTATTTGACAGGTTCGGACAATCAGCCCCAGCATTTT